This T cell receptor beta chain comes out of a study of shared clonotypes between healthy human individuals. Deep was the level at which the assay was run. Input per replicate PCR of unsorted PBMC was roughly 290 ng DNA, corresponding to approximately 30,000 T cell genomes. Profiled with immunoSEQ multiplex PCR; TCRdb holds only in-frame clones, not every one. The repertoire holds approximately 470,000 clones, with 81% as singletons. Those who donated, Caucasian adults without exception, all lived in Nashville, Tennessee. Sequencing used PBMCs. This receptor was taken from a woman in her 40s in good health. Some clones in this sample may be carry-over from other donors' samples.

Written as DNA, the CDR3 is TGTGCCAGCACCCTGGCACTAGCTGGGTACGAGCAGTACTTC. Translation: CASTLALAGYEQYF. V usage is TRBV28 and J usage is TRBJ2-7; D perhaps matches TRBD2 (6 bases). V gave up 7 bases and J gave up 4 bases, with 17 bases separating them. This CDR3 contains 14 residues. Germline values: CDR1 MDHEN, CDR2 SYDVKM.